The 11 T cell receptor beta chains below come from one sample, sequenced in a study of CD8 T cells in Susac syndrome. The RNA, roughly 0.5 to 1 ug, was put through reverse transcription using random hexamers. TCRdb reprocessed the immunoSEQ multiplex PCR reads with MiXCR, giving one entry per CDR3 protein. The table has fewer than 90,000 distinct CDR3 sequences, approximately 93% seen once. The source material was CD8+ T cells from PBMCs. The receptors derive from a human donor with Susac syndrome.

The V gene is TRBV16, the J gene TRBJ2-7; D might be TRBD2 (6 bases). Germline CDR1 KGHSY, CDR2 FQNENV. The CDR3 is made up of 12 amino acids. Trimming took 7 bases from V and 6 from J, leaving 13 bases between them. The CDR3 loop is CASTDGGGEQYF. The CDR3 region has the DNA TGTGCCAGCACCGATGGGGGAGGCGAGCAGTACTTC. The full variable domain, in which reference TRBV16 and TRBJ2-7 provide the parts outside the CDR3, is GEEVAQTPKHLVRGEGQKAKLYCAPIKGHSYVFWYQQVLKNEFKFLISFQNENVFDETGMPKERFSAKCLPNSPCSLEIQATKLEDSAVYFCASTDGGGEQYFGPGTRLTVT.

The rearrangement joins TRBV5-1 to TRBJ2-1, with D hard to call. The germline V gene has CDR1 SGHRS and CDR2 YFSETQ. Trimming pared 4 bases from V and 9 bases from J, leaving 14 bases between. The CDR3 contains 13 residues. The CDR3 region has the DNA TGCGCCAGCAGCGTGGGTCCTGACGGTGAGCAGTTCTTC. Encoded protein: CASSVGPDGEQFF.

The chain combines TRBV7-9 with TRBJ2-7; possibly TRBD1 for D (5 bases). The germline V gene has CDR1 SEHNR and CDR2 FQNEAQ (reference sequence). This CDR3 spans 16 amino acids. Trimming shortened V by 4 bases and J by 3 bases, and 19 bases separated the two germline ends. The CDR3 protein is CASSSSTGYDVYEQYF. CDR3 sequence (DNA): TGTGCCAGCAGCTCTAGTACAGGATATGACGTCTACGAGCAGTACTTC. Together with reference TRBV7-9 and TRBJ2-7, the CDR3 gives the full variable domain: DTGVSQNPRHKITKRGQNVTFRCDPISEHNRLYWYRQTLGQGPEFLTYFQNEAQLEKSRLLSDRFSAERPKGSFSTLEIQRTEQGDSAMYLCASSSSTGYDVYEQYFGPGTRLTVT.

V is TRBV6-5 and J is TRBJ2-7, with TRBD2 identical over 8 bases. CDR3 length: 14 amino acids. Germline V CDR1 and CDR2: MNHEY, SVGAGI. V was clipped by 2 bases and J by 5 bases; unmatched bases: 5. The CDR3 DNA reads as TGTGCCAGCAGTTACGCGGGAGGAGTCCACGAGCAGTACTTC. This encodes CASSYAGGVHEQYF.

The chain uses TRBV12-3 or TRBV12-4 and TRBJ2-7, with TRBD1 as a possible D gene (6 bases). There are 14 residues in the CDR3. The V and J ends lost 6 bases and 3 bases respectively, with 15 bases between them. Here the CDR3 DNA reads TGTGCCAGCAGACCCGGGACAAATAGCTACGAGCAGTACTTC. It is translated as CASRPGTNSYEQYF.

The rearrangement joins TRBV6-5 to TRBJ1-2; D is perhaps TRBD1 (5 bases). CDR1 and CDR2 from the germline V gene are MNHEY and SVGAGI. This CDR3 has 15 amino acids. The ends were cut back, 1 base at V and 8 bases at J, with 17 bases in the middle. CDR3 region: CASSYLEGTAAGYTF. The CDR3 DNA is TGTGCCAGCAGTTACTTGGAGGGGACGGCCGCGGGCTACACCTTC.

This chain uses TRBV28 with TRBJ2-7; D gene ambiguous. CDR3 length: 12 residues. CDR1 is MDHEN, CDR2 SYDVKM, per germline. Between the trimmed V and J ends, which lost 7 bases and 3 bases, there was a span of 10 bases. The CDR3 nucleotides read TGTGCCAGCACCTACGGCAGCTACGAGCAGTACTTC. Amino acids: CASTYGSYEQYF.

The genes are TRBV4-3 and TRBJ2-1, with TRBD1 as a possible D gene (5 bases). Trimming left V 10 bases short and J 0 bases short, with 16 bases between. Germline CDR1 and CDR2: LGHNA and YSLEER. The CDR3 length is 15 residues. In DNA, the CDR3 is TGCGCCACCTCGACCGCTAGGGGCTCCTACAATGAGCAGTTCTTC. It is translated as CATSTARGSYNEQFF.

The chain recombines TRBV29-1 with TRBJ2-5, with D perhaps matching TRBD2 (5 bases). Trimming took off 7 bases at V and 0 bases at J, with 9 bases between the two ends. The CDR3 length is 12 residues. Germline V gene sequence: CDR1 SQVTM, CDR2 ANQGSEA. CDR3 region: CSAYGNQETQYF. The CDR3, as DNA: TGCAGCGCTTACGGGAACCAAGAGACCCAGTACTTC.

The chain has TRBV27 and TRBJ2-1; D assignment may be TRBD1 or TRBD2 (5 bases each). This CDR3 spans 15 amino acids. From germline, CDR1 is MNHEY and CDR2 SMNVEV (reference sequence). V was clipped by 6 bases and J by 8 bases, with 20 bases between them. The CDR3 sequence: CASSPGTFLGHEQFF. The CDR3 DNA follows: TGTGCCAGCAGCCCCGGGACCTTCTTGGGCCATGAGCAGTTCTTC.

In its sample, this clonotype was seen once. J is TRBJ1-2 and V is TRBV7-2, with 8 bases that match TRBD1. The germline V gene encodes CDR1 SGHTA and CDR2 FQGNSA. V lost 1 base and J lost 3; bases outside the gene matches: 4. The CDR3 is 15 residues long. The CDR3 region is CASSLVGQGYYGYTF. CDR3 nucleotides: TGTGCCAGCAGCTTAGTAGGACAGGGTTACTATGGCTACACCTTC. The variable domain in full, with the rest retrieved from reference TRBV7-2 and TRBJ1-2, is GAGVSQSPSNKVTEKGKDVELRCDPISGHTALYWYRQSLGQGLEFLIYFQGNSAPDKSGLPSDRFSAERTGGSVSTLTIQRTQQEDSAVYLCASSLVGQGYYGYTFGSGTRLTVV.